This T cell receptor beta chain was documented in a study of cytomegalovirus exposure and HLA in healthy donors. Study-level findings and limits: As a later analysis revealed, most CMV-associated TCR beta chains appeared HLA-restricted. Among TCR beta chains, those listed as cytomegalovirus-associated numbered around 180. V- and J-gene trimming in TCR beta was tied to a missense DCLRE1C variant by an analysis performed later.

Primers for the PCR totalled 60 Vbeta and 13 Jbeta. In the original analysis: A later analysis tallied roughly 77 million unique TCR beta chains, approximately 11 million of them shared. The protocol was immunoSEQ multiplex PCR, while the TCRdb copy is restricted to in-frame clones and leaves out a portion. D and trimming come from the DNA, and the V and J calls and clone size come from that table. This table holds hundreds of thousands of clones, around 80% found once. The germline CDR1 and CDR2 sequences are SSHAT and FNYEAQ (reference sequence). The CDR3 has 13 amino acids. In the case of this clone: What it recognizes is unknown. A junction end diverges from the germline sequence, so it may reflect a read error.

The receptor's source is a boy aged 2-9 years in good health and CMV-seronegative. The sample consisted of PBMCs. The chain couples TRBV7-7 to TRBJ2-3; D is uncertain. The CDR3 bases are TGTGCTAGCAGCCCGAGACTCACAGATACGCAGTATTTT. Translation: CASSPRLTDTQYF.